This is a list of T cell receptor beta chains from one sample in a study of cytomegalovirus exposure and HLA in healthy donors. Profiling relied on immunoSEQ multiplex PCR, and the TCRdb table lists in-frame clones only, not all of them. The data hold a few hundred thousand clones, with about 89% observed a single time. Sample: PBMCs. The source is a woman between 18 and 30 years old in good health and CMV-seronegative. Both conserved end residues are part of each CDR3. The D gene is left open where the match is weak. Only some rows state a clone size, as once, few, many or a class for expanded clones.

>NA|TRBV29-1|12|TRBJ1-1|NA
CSVRGQSTEAFF
TGCAGCGTCAGGGGCCAGAGCACTGAAGCTTTCTTT
>NA|TRBV5-6|14|TRBJ2-3|NA
CASTYPGGGDTQYF
TGTGCCAGCACCTACCCCGGAGGAGGAGATACGCAGTATTTT
>NA|TRBV13|15|TRBJ2-7|NA
CASSPYRETSYEQYF
TGTGCCAGCAGCCCATACAGGGAAACCTCCTACGAGCAGTACTTC
>NA|TRBV9|14|TRBJ2-1|NA
CASSVGSSYNEQFF
TGTGCCAGCAGCGTTGGCAGTTCCTACAATGAGCAGTTCTTC
>NA|TRBV5-1|16|TRBJ1-1|TRBD1
CASSLLKAGGNTEAFF
TGCGCCAGCAGCTTGTTAAAGGCAGGGGGCAACACTGAAGCTTTCTTT
>NA|TRBV7-6|16|TRBJ1-3|NA
CASSLVMGASGNTIYF
TGTGCCAGCAGCTTAGTCATGGGGGCGTCTGGAAACACCATATATTTT
>NA|TRBV19|17|TRBJ2-7|NA
CASSIQSRSFFGYEQYF
TGTGCCAGTAGTATACAGAGCAGGTCCTTCTTCGGATACGAGCAGTACTTC
>NA|TRBV2|15|TRBJ2-7|NA
CASSDKWASRYEQYF
TGTGCCAGCAGTGATAAGTGGGCTAGCAGGTACGAGCAGTACTTC
>NA|TRBV5-1|17|TRBJ1-2|NA
CASSLARGGSANYGYTF
TGCGCCAGCAGCTTAGCTCGGGGAGGATCCGCTAACTATGGCTACACCTTC
>NA|TRBV4-2|16|TRBJ1-1|TRBD1
CASSPPPGQGNTEAFF
TGTGCCAGCAGCCCCCCCCCGGGACAGGGGAACACTGAAGCTTTCTTT
>NA|TRBV4-2|14|TRBJ2-5|NA
CASSHRGAQETQYF
TGTGCCAGCAGCCACAGGGGGGCCCAAGAGACCCAGTACTTC
>NA|TRBV2|15|TRBJ2-3|NA
CASSSRDGGSDTQYF
TGTGCCAGCAGCTCTAGGGACGGGGGATCAGATACGCAGTATTTT
>NA|TRBV6-1|15|TRBJ2-6|NA
CASRDGVSGANVLTF
TGTGCCAGCAGGGACGGGGTCTCTGGGGCCAACGTCCTGACTTTC
>NA|TRBV7-9|13|TRBJ2-1|NA
CASSSDYYNEQFF
TGTGCCAGCAGCTCTGACTATTACAATGAGCAGTTCTTC
>NA|TRBV18|15|TRBJ2-6|NA
CASSPIRSGANVLTF
TGTGCCAGCTCACCAATACGGTCTGGGGCCAACGTCCTGACTTTC
>NA|TRBV19|13|TRBJ2-7|NA
CASSIAGQHEQYF
TGTGCCAGTAGTATAGCAGGGCAACACGAGCAGTACTTC
>NA|TRBV5-4|15|TRBJ1-2|NA
CASSMGLSANYGYTF
TGTGCCAGCAGCATGGGACTTTCAGCTAACTATGGCTACACCTTC
>NA|TRBV2|13|TRBJ2-7|TRBD1
CASSTGTANTQYF
TGTGCCAGCAGTACAGGGACAGCAAATACACAGTACTTC
>NA|TRBV6-5|14|TRBJ1-4|NA
CASSGRWTNEKLFF
TGTGCCAGCAGTGGCAGGTGGACTAATGAAAAACTGTTTTTT
>NA|TRBV6-5|13|TRBJ1-5|NA
CASSTLGGQPQHF
TGTGCCAGCAGTACCCTGGGGGGACAGCCCCAGCATTTT
>NA|TRBV2|13|TRBJ2-1|NA
CASRGAGRNEQFF
TGTGCCAGCAGGGGAGCCGGGCGCAATGAGCAGTTCTTC
>NA|TRBV4-2|14|TRBJ2-5|NA
CASSQEGAPKTQYF
TGTGCCAGCAGCCAAGAGGGGGCTCCAAAGACCCAGTACTTC
>NA|TRBV13|16|TRBJ2-3|TRBD2
CASSHSGTSGTDTQYF
TGTGCCAGCAGCCACTCCGGGACTAGCGGCACAGATACGCAGTATTTT
>NA|TRBV2|16|TRBJ2-7|TRBD1
CASSGGQGLPFYEQYF
TGTGCCAGCAGTGGCGGACAGGGCCTCCCATTCTACGAGCAGTACTTC
>once|TRBV7-2|13|TRBJ1-1|NA
CASSEGGGTEAFF
TGTGCCAGCAGCGAAGGTGGAGGCACTGAAGCTTTCTTT
>NA|TRBV4-2|15|TRBJ2-3|NA
CASSQRGGSTDTQYF
TGTGCCAGCAGCCAAAGGGGGGGGAGCACAGATACGCAGTATTTT
>NA|TRBV11-2|16|TRBJ2-2|TRBD1
CASTKTGGGGTGELFF
TGTGCCAGCACCAAGACAGGGGGCGGCGGAACCGGGGAGCTGTTTTTT
>NA|TRBV6-5|13|TRBJ1-1|NA
CASHYGAFTEAFF
TGTGCCAGCCACTACGGAGCGTTTACTGAAGCTTTCTTT
>NA|TRBV10-1|13|TRBJ2-7|NA
CASSDPPAYEQYF
TGCGCCAGCAGTGACCCCCCCGCCTACGAGCAGTACTTC
>NA|TRBV5-1|16|TRBJ2-3|TRBD2
CASSLEAGARTDTQYF
TGCGCCAGCAGCTTGGAAGCGGGAGCAAGAACAGATACGCAGTATTTT
>once|TRBV4-3|16|TRBJ2-7|TRBD2
CASSQVGAGGPSEQYF
TGCGCCAGCAGCCAAGTAGGAGCGGGAGGGCCGAGCGAGCAGTACTTC
>NA|TRBV4-3|14|TRBJ1-5|NA
CANYREQSNQPQHF
TGCGCCAACTACAGGGAGCAGAGCAATCAGCCCCAGCATTTT
>NA|TRBV4-2|14|TRBJ2-7|TRBD1
CASSHVLDRGEQYF
TGTGCCAGCAGCCACGTACTCGACAGGGGCGAGCAGTACTTC
>once|TRBV7-6|13|TRBJ2-1|NA
CASSFGQNNEQFF
TGTGCCAGCAGCTTCGGACAGAACAATGAGCAGTTCTTC
>NA|TRBV6-5|13|TRBJ2-3|TRBD2
CASSYSQRGSQYF
TGTGCCAGCAGTTACTCTCAGCGGGGGAGTCAGTATTTT
>NA|TRBV19|11|TRBJ2-1|NA
CASSMRNEQFF
TGTGCCAGTAGTATGCGCAATGAGCAGTTCTTC
>NA|TRBV19|18|TRBJ1-5|TRBD1
CASSIALIDRALSQPQHF
TGTGCCAGTAGTATAGCCCTTATCGACAGGGCTCTCAGTCAGCCCCAGCATTTT
>NA|TRBV27|17|TRBJ1-5|NA
CASSLLGSGFSNQPQHF
TGTGCCAGCAGTTTATTGGGATCAGGGTTTAGCAATCAGCCCCAGCATTTT
>NA|TRBV9|14|TRBJ1-2|NA
CASSVGGLGAGYTF
TGTGCCAGCAGCGTGGGGGGGCTCGGGGCAGGCTACACCTTC
>once|TRBV15|13|TRBJ1-1|TRBD1
CASSYRGGTEAFF
TGTGCCAGCTCCTACAGGGGAGGAACTGAAGCTTTCTTT
>NA|TRBV4-3|18|TRBJ1-2|TRBD1
CASSQGRGRASLYYGYTF
TGCGCCAGCAGCCAAGGGAGGGGGCGGGCCTCGTTATACTATGGCTACACCTTC
>NA|TRBV5-4|14|TRBJ1-1|NA
CASRTGQSNTEAFF
TGTGCCAGCAGGACGGGACAATCGAACACTGAAGCTTTCTTT
>NA|TRBV21-1|16|TRBJ2-7|NA
CASSGQGNPPAYEQYF
TGTGCCAGCAGCGGGCAGGGAAACCCGCCAGCCTACGAGCAGTACTTC
>NA|TRBV4-1|13|TRBJ1-5|NA
CASSQERNQPQHF
TGCGCCAGCAGCCAAGAGAGGAATCAGCCCCAGCATTTT
>NA|TRBV11-2|15|TRBJ2-1|TRBD2
CASSLPGGGWGEQFF
TGTGCCAGCAGCTTACCTGGCGGGGGGTGGGGTGAGCAGTTCTTC
>NA|TRBV7-2|14|TRBJ2-7|TRBD1
CASSLQQGPYEQYF
TGTGCCAGCAGCTTACAACAGGGGCCCTACGAGCAGTACTTC
>few|TRBV2|14|TRBJ2-1|NA
CASSETSSYNEQFF
TGTGCCAGCAGTGAAACAAGTTCCTACAATGAGCAGTTCTTC